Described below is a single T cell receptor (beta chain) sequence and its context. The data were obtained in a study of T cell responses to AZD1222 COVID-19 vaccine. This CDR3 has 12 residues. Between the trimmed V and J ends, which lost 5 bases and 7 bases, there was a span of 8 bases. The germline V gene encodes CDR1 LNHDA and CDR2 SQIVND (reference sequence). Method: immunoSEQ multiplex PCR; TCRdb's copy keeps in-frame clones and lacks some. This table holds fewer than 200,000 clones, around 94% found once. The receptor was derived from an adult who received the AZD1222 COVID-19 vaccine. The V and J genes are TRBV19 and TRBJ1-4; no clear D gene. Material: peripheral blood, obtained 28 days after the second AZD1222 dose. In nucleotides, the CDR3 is TGTGCCAGTAGTTGGGGTTCTGAAAAACTGTTTTTT. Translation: CASSWGSEKLFF.